This T cell receptor (beta chain) was sequenced for a study of blood T cell repertoires in COVID-19. On the study more broadly: Italy, Spain and the United States were the sources of the convalescent and acute COVID-19 samples.

CDR1 and CDR2 from the germline V gene are SGDLS and YYNGEE. With 3 bases clipped from V and 0 bases from J, the junction kept 5 bases outside the gene matches. The CDR3 extends over 15 amino acids. Participants were aged about 18 to 90 years, lived in 24 US areas, and enrolled virtually. Membership in each cohort depended on participant-reported clinical history. Sequencing was performed with immunoSEQ multiplex PCR; in TCRdb, only in-frame clones are kept and a portion is missing. This sample has more than 250,000 clones; 88% occur once, and the top ten carry 0.95% to 1.5%. V is TRBV9 and J is TRBJ1-1, with 7 bases that match TRBD1. The receptor was isolated from a woman in her 40s with acute COVID-19. Source material: PBMCs or T cells enriched from blood (not recorded which). This CDR3 is CASSEGTALNTEAFF. The CDR3 DNA sequence: TGTGCCAGCAGCGAGGGGACAGCGCTGAACACTGAAGCTTTCTTT.